This TCR beta chain was retrieved from a study of OX40 agonist ivuxolimab in advanced cancers. V lost 6 bases, J lost 2 bases, and 16 bases lay in between. Germline V gene data show CDR1 as SGHAT and CDR2 as FQNNGV. This CDR3 region has 15 residues. Some clones are missing from TCRdb's copy, which holds only in-frame ones; the method was immunoSEQ multiplex PCR. The sample lists more than 65,000 clones; roughly 90% were seen once. The sequencing here drew on CD4+ or CD8+ T cells sorted from blood, taken in a trial of the OX40 agonist ivuxolimab. The clonotype originates from an adult with an advanced solid tumor such as melanoma, head and neck, liver or kidney cancer. The chain combines TRBV11-2 with TRBJ1-1, with unresolved D. DNA of the CDR3: TGTGCCAGCAGTCAAGGACGGTCTGCTAACACTGAAGCTTTCTTT. It specifies CASSQGRSANTEAFF.